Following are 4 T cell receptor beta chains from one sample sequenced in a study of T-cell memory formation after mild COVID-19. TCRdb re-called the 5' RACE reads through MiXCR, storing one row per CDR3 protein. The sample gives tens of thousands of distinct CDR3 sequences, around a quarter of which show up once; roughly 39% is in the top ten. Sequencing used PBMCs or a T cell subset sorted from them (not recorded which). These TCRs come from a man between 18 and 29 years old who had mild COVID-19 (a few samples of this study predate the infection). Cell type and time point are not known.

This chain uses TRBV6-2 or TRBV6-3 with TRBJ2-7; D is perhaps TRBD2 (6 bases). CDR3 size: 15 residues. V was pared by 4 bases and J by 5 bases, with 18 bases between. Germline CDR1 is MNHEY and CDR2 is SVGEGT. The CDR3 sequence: CASSWRGLITHEQYV. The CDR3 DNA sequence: TGTGCCAGCAGTTGGAGGGGCCTCATAACCCACGAGCAGTACGTC.

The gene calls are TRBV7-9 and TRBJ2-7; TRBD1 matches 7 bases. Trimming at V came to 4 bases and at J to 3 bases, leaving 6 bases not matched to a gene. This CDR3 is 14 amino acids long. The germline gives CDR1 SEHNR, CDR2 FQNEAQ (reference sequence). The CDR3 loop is CASSSGTESYEQYF. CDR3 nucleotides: TGTGCCAGCAGCTCCGGGACAGAAAGCTACGAGCAGTACTTC. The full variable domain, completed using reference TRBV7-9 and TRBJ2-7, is DTGVSQNPRHKITKRGQNVTFRCDPISEHNRLYWYRQTLGQGPEFLTYFQNEAQLEKSRLLSDRFSAERPKGSFSTLEIQRTEQGDSAMYLCASSSGTESYEQYFGPGTRLTVT.

The CDR3 region is CASSSARLRYGYTF. The CDR3 DNA follows: TGTGCCAGCAGCTCCGCCAGACTTCGCTATGGCTACACCTTC. The rearrangement links TRBV3-1 to TRBJ1-2; D unclear. CDR1 is LGHDT, CDR2 YNNKEL, per germline (reference sequence). V lost 5 bases, J lost 4 bases, and 14 bases lay in between. The CDR3 is 14 amino acids. Complete variable domain (other parts from reference TRBV3-1 and TRBJ1-2): DTAVSQTPKYLVTQMGNDKSIKCEQNLGHDTMYWYKQDSKKFLKIMFSYNNKELIINETVPNRFSPKSPDKAHLNLHINSLELGDSAVYFCASSSARLRYGYTFGSGTRLTVV.

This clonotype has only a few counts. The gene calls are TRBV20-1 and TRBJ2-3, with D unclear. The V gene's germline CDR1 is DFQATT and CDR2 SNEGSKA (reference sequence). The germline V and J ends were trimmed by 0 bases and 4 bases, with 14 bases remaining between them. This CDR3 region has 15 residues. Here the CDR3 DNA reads TGCAGTGCTAGAGACGTCAGAGCCTTGGCAGATACGCAGTATTTT. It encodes CSARDVRALADTQYF.